This TCR beta chain derives from a study of cytomegalovirus exposure and HLA in healthy donors. Study-wide findings and caveats: In a later analysis, across HLA loci, associated TCR counts were highest for DRB1, lowest for HLA-C. Relative to equally common others, HLA-associated TCR beta chains showed greater clonal expansion in a later analysis. A highly shared variant cluster was judged a likely technical artifact.

The germline V and J ends were trimmed by 2 bases and 3 bases, with 17 bases remaining between them. Germline CDR1 is SNHLY and CDR2 is FYNNEI. This CDR3 contains 16 residues. In regard to this clone: The target antigen is unknown.

The PCR used 60 Vbeta and 13 Jbeta primers. Profiling relied on immunoSEQ multiplex PCR, and the TCRdb table lists in-frame clones only, not all of them. The profile shows fewer than 200,000 clones, approximately 77% of them singletons. This rearrangement joins TRBV2 to TRBJ2-7, with D possibly being TRBD1 (5 bases). What was sequenced was PBMCs. The TCR originated in a male donor in good health and CMV-seronegative. This CDR3 reads CASSEWTQGLIYEQYF. The CDR3 DNA reads TGTGCCAGCAGTGAATGGACGCAGGGTTTAATCTACGAGCAGTACTTC.